The rows below give T cell receptor beta chains drawn from one sample of a study of T cell changes during pregnancy in multiple sclerosis. Sequencing used immunoSEQ multiplex PCR; TCRdb keeps in-frame clones, though not all of them. The sample has approximately 80,000 clones, 90% to 95% seen once; the top ten hold around 3.4%. This sample comprised PBMCs, obtained in the first trimester of pregnancy. Receptors originate from a female donor in good health, serving as a control in a pregnancy study. Some clones in this sample may be carry-over from other donors' samples. CDR3s include the opening cysteine and the closing phenylalanine or tryptophan. A D gene is named only where the DNA matches it firmly. Where a row states a size, it is once, few, many or the class of an expanded clone; other rows omit it.

D: TRBD1
V: TRBV19
size: NA
J: TRBJ2-7
CDR3: CASAQLGQGVAEQYF
DNA: TGTGCCAGCGCCCAACTTGGACAGGGAGTTGCCGAGCAGTACTTC

D: TRBD1
V: TRBV7-9
size: once
J: TRBJ1-2
CDR3: CASSFGQGRGYTF
DNA: TGTGCCAGCAGCTTTGGACAGGGCCGTGGCTACACCTTC

D: TRBD1
V: TRBV28
size: NA
J: TRBJ2-1
CDR3: CASNSNRRDRYNEQFF
DNA: TGTGCCAGCAATTCAAACCGCCGGGACAGGTACAATGAGCAGTTCTTC

D: TRBD1
V: TRBV2
size: NA
J: TRBJ2-7
CDR3: CASSLRTGLSYEQYF
DNA: TGTGCCAGCAGTCTCCGGACAGGGCTCTCCTACGAGCAGTACTTC

D: TRBD2
V: TRBV14
size: NA
J: TRBJ2-2
CDR3: CASSAGLAGTGELFF
DNA: TGTGCCAGCAGCGCGGGACTAGCGGGGACCGGGGAGCTGTTTTTT

D: TRBD1
V: TRBV28
size: NA
J: TRBJ1-6
CDR3: CASTPQGTGENNSPLHF
DNA: TGTGCCAGCACTCCCCAAGGGACAGGGGAAAATAATTCACCCCTCCACTTT

D: NA
V: TRBV21-1
size: NA
J: TRBJ2-7
CDR3: CASSNRLVSDEQYF
DNA: TGTGCCAGCAGCAATAGACTAGTAAGCGACGAGCAGTACTTC

D: TRBD2
V: TRBV7-2
size: NA
J: TRBJ2-1
CDR3: CASSLFAGVDNEQFF
DNA: TGTGCCAGCAGCTTATTTGCGGGAGTGGACAATGAGCAGTTCTTC

D: NA
V: TRBV9
size: NA
J: TRBJ1-5
CDR3: CASSVSGDQPQHF
DNA: TGTGCCAGCAGCGTTTCGGGGGATCAGCCCCAGCATTTT

D: TRBD2
V: TRBV5-6
size: NA
J: TRBJ2-1
CDR3: CASNSGGVNEQFF
DNA: TGTGCCAGCAATAGCGGGGGGGTAAATGAGCAGTTCTTC

D: NA
V: TRBV10-3
size: NA
J: TRBJ1-2
CDR3: CAISEGGYGYTF
DNA: TGTGCCATCAGTGAGGGAGGTTATGGCTACACCTTC

D: NA
V: TRBV11-2
size: NA
J: TRBJ2-1
CDR3: CASGVSRTDFYNEQFF
DNA: TGTGCCAGCGGTGTCTCCCGGACAGACTTTTACAATGAGCAGTTCTTC

D: TRBD1
V: TRBV11-2
size: NA
J: TRBJ1-2
CDR3: CASSLRTGDYGYTF
DNA: TGTGCCAGCAGCTTGAGGACAGGGGACTATGGCTACACCTTC

D: NA
V: TRBV5-1
size: once
J: TRBJ2-6
CDR3: CASSLGRVFSGANVLTF
DNA: TGCGCCAGCAGCTTGGGCCGGGTTTTTTCTGGGGCCAACGTCCTGACTTTC

D: NA
V: TRBV29-1
size: NA
J: TRBJ2-7
CDR3: CSARLAVSYEQYF
DNA: TGCAGTGCCCGCTTAGCGGTATCCTACGAGCAGTACTTC

D: NA
V: TRBV5-1
size: NA
J: TRBJ2-7
CDR3: CASSFSDPYEQYF
DNA: TGCGCCAGCAGCTTCAGCGATCCCTACGAGCAGTACTTC

D: TRBD2
V: TRBV7-2
size: NA
J: TRBJ2-1
CDR3: CATLAGWGEQFF
DNA: TGTGCCACGTTAGCGGGATGGGGTGAGCAGTTCTTC

D: NA
V: TRBV27
size: NA
J: TRBJ1-6
CDR3: CASSLLPGSSSYNSPLHF
DNA: TGTGCCAGCAGTTTACTCCCGGGGTCTAGCTCCTATAATTCACCCCTCCACTTT

D: TRBD1
V: TRBV28
size: NA
J: TRBJ1-2
CDR3: CASSHMGQGAANYGYTF
DNA: TGTGCCAGCAGCCATATGGGACAGGGGGCAGCGAACTATGGCTACACCTTC

D: TRBD2
V: TRBV7-2
size: NA
J: TRBJ2-1
CDR3: CASSFWAGVNEQFF
DNA: TGTGCCAGCAGCTTTTGGGCGGGAGTCAATGAGCAGTTCTTC

D: NA
V: TRBV21-1
size: NA
J: TRBJ2-1
CDR3: CASSPEHSPREGDNEQFF
DNA: TGTGCCAGCAGCCCGGAACATTCCCCGCGGGAGGGAGACAATGAGCAGTTCTTC

D: NA
V: TRBV5-6
size: NA
J: TRBJ1-1
CDR3: CASSLSLEAFF
DNA: TGTGCCAGCAGCTTGTCCCTGGAAGCTTTCTTT

D: TRBD1
V: TRBV5-8
size: NA
J: TRBJ2-1
CDR3: CASSPWTGGAAGEQFF
DNA: TGTGCCAGCAGCCCATGGACAGGGGGCGCGGCAGGGGAGCAGTTCTTC

D: NA
V: TRBV4-3
size: NA
J: TRBJ1-6
CDR3: CASSQEGGGSYNSPLHF
DNA: TGCGCCAGCAGCCAAGAGGGAGGAGGATCCTATAATTCACCCCTCCACTTT

D: NA
V: TRBV18
size: NA
J: TRBJ2-2
CDR3: CASSPRGAGPNTGELFF
DNA: TGTGCCAGCTCACCACGTGGCGCAGGCCCGAACACCGGGGAGCTGTTTTTT

D: NA
V: TRBV28
size: NA
J: TRBJ2-7
CDR3: CASSSTGSDEQYF
DNA: TGTGCCAGCAGTTCAACAGGGTCCGACGAGCAGTACTTC

D: TRBD2
V: TRBV4-3
size: NA
J: TRBJ2-1
CDR3: CASSQDSTSGSPYNEQFF
DNA: TGCGCCAGCAGCCAAGATTCTACTAGCGGGAGTCCGTATAATGAGCAGTTCTTC

D: NA
V: TRBV7-9
size: once
J: TRBJ2-1
CDR3: CASSLSRTAKSYNEQFF
DNA: TGTGCCAGCAGCTTATCCCGGACAGCAAAATCCTACAATGAGCAGTTCTTC

D: NA
V: TRBV6-6
size: NA
J: TRBJ2-7
CDR3: CASSYTGSYEQYF
DNA: TGTGCCAGCAGTTACACAGGGAGCTACGAGCAGTACTTC